This T cell receptor beta chain originates from a study of beta chain features in type 1 diabetes. Study results and limitations: People with Type 1 diabetes carried modestly yet significantly shorter TCRB CDR3s in all four CD4+ subsets.

CD4+ cells of the naive, central memory, regulatory and stem cell-like memory types were sorted via CD45RO/CCR7/CD25/CD127/CD95/CD27. With regard to this clone: Antigen unknown.

The CDR3 covers 14 residues. The V end lost 6 bases, the J end lost 3 bases, and 12 bases lay between the germline ends. Germline CDR1 and CDR2: LNHDA and SQIVND (reference sequence). Investigators reverse transcribed all isolated RNA, so they sequenced expressed TCRB transcripts. Assay: immunoSEQ multiplex PCR; the TCRdb copy retains only in-frame clones and omits some. Of around 280,000 clones listed, over 14% are singletons. Input material: naive CD4+ T cells from blood. The TCR sequence derives from a man younger than 30 with type 1 diabetes. The gene calls are TRBV19 and TRBJ1-5, with D uncertain. CDR3 in DNA: TGTGCCAGTAGAACCTTAGCCTCCAATCAGCCCCAGCATTTT. Translating it yields CASRTLASNQPQHF.